Listed below are T cell receptor beta chains from one sample, sequenced in a study of human T cells and chemical hapten exposure. TCRdb re-called the RACE reads through MiXCR, storing one row per CDR3 protein. The sample carries around 300,000 distinct CDR3 sequences, 7.5% to 9% recorded once. The source was whole blood, collected in connection with sensitization to the hapten diphenylcyclopropenone (DPC). The receptors were gathered from a man aged 18 to 30 with alopecia areata. Some clones in this sample may be carry-over from other donors' samples. Each CDR3 is given with its conserved first and last residue. The D gene is left open where the match is weak. The listing skips clone size in some rows; elsewhere it reads once, few, many or a size class.

TRBJ1-1,.,.,TRBV5-1,CASSLAQVSTEAFF,TGCGCCAGCAGCTTGGCCCAGGTTTCCACTGAAGCTTTCTTT
TRBJ2-5,many,.,TRBV18,CASSPQEGPETQYF,TGTGCCAGCTCACCTCAAGAGGGTCCAGAGACCCAGTACTTC
TRBJ1-2,many,TRBD1,TRBV6-2/TRBV6-3,CASSYSGDRFYYGYTF,TGTGCCAGCAGTTACTCGGGGGACAGGTTCTACTATGGCTACACCTTC
TRBJ1-1,.,.,TRBV7-2,CASLIPYAGVRKTEAFF,TGTGCCAGCCTCATACCCTATGCAGGGGTTCGAAAAACTGAAGCTTTCTTT
TRBJ2-3,.,.,TRBV18,CASRVKPDTDTQYF,TGTGCCAGCCGGGTTAAGCCCGACACAGATACGCAGTATTTT
TRBJ1-5,.,.,TRBV7-8,CASSLEGGRNYQPQHF,TGTGCCAGCAGCTTGGAGGGAGGGCGGAATTATCAGCCCCAGCATTTT
TRBJ1-1,few,.,TRBV12-3/TRBV12-4,CASRVGERTEAFF,TGTGCCAGCAGAGTTGGGGAAAGGACTGAAGCTTTCTTT
TRBJ2-3,many,.,TRBV11-2,CASSLGGVDTQYF,TGTGCCAGCAGCTTAGGGGGAGTGGATACGCAGTATTTT
TRBJ2-1,few,.,TRBV3-1,CASSQELVLGRGVLF,TGTGCCAGCAGCCAAGAGCTAGTTTTGGGACGTGGTGTCCTCTTC
TRBJ1-5,.,.,TRBV6-5,CASSYGGVSNQPQHF,TGTGCCAGCAGTTACGGGGGTGTTAGCAATCAGCCCCAGCATTTT
TRBJ2-2,.,TRBD1,TRBV24-1,CATSEGLGQGFNTGELFF,TGTGCCACCAGTGAGGGGCTAGGACAGGGCTTCAACACCGGGGAGCTGTTTTTT
TRBJ2-3,.,.,TRBV7-2,CASSLEHVRAGDTQYF,TGTGCCAGCAGCTTAGAACATGTTCGCGCAGGAGATACGCAGTATTTT
TRBJ1-2,few,.,TRBV6-1,CASTLRAIGQMYNYGYTF,TGTGCCAGCACCCTAAGGGCGATTGGACAGATGTATAACTATGGCTACACCTTC
TRBJ2-7,.,.,TRBV27,CASSLLRRGTYEKYF,TGTGCCAGCAGTCTCCTCCGGCGGGGAACCTACGAGAAGTACTTC
TRBJ1-2,few,TRBD1,TRBV6-2/TRBV6-3,CASRPDRGYGYTF,TGTGCCAGCAGACCGGACAGGGGATATGGCTACACCTTC
TRBJ1-2,.,TRBD1,TRBV5-6,CASSLDRGSGYTF,TGTGCCAGCAGCTTGGACAGGGGATCTGGCTACACCTTC
TRBJ1-6,few,TRBD1,TRBV5-1,CASRTGISYNSPLHF,TGCGCCAGCAGGACAGGGATCTCCTATAATTCACCCCTCCACTTT
TRBJ1-2,.,.,TRBV6-2/TRBV6-3,CASSRSRGSNYGYTF,TGTGCCAGCAGTCGATCCAGGGGATCTAACTATGGCTACACCTTC
TRBJ1-1,.,TRBD1,TRBV4-1,CASSWTGGDTEAFF,TGCGCCAGCAGCTGGACAGGGGGAGACACTGAAGCTTTCTTT
TRBJ2-1,.,TRBD2,TRBV7-3,CTSSSSGGSYNEQFF,TGTACCAGCAGCTCTAGCGGGGGATCCTACAATGAGCAGTTCTTC
TRBJ1-4,.,TRBD1,TRBV6-1,CASSEWDRINEKLFF,TGTGCCAGCAGTGAATGGGACAGAATTAATGAAAAACTGTTTTTT
TRBJ1-1,.,TRBD1,TRBV12-3/TRBV12-4,CATSGQIMNTEAFF,TGTGCCACCTCGGGACAGATCATGAACACTGAAGCTTTCTTT
TRBJ1-6,.,.,TRBV6-5,CASRRGGYNSPLHF,TGTGCCAGCAGAAGGGGGGGATATAATTCACCCCTCCACTTT
TRBJ2-3,.,.,TRBV20-1,CSAFPGSTDTQYF,TGCAGCGCTTTTCCGGGATCCACGGATACGCAGTATTTT
TRBJ2-3,few,.,TRBV20-1,CSAPGRGQSTDTQYF,TGCAGTGCTCCAGGGCGGGGACAAAGCACAGATACGCAGTATTTT
TRBJ2-2,.,TRBD2,TRBV5-1,CASSFRREITGELFF,TGCGCCAGCAGCTTTAGGCGGGAGATCACCGGGGAGCTGTTTTTT
TRBJ2-3,.,TRBD2,TRBV7-9,CASSSGTSGITDTQYF,TGTGCCAGCAGCTCAGGGACTAGCGGAATCACAGATACGCAGTATTTT
TRBJ1-2,.,.,TRBV20-1,CSATTGANYGYTF,TGCAGTGCCACTACAGGCGCTAACTATGGCTACACCTTC
TRBJ2-3,.,.,TRBV6-5,CASSYRGADTQYF,TGTGCCAGCAGTTACCGAGGGGCAGATACGCAGTATTTT
TRBJ2-2,few,.,TRBV4-3,CASSQDQLSVILSNTGELFF,TGCGCCAGCAGCCAAGATCAGTTATCAGTTATTTTATCGAACACCGGGGAGCTGTTTTTT
TRBJ1-6,many,TRBD1,TRBV7-9,CASSLVLIRDRFRSPLHF,TGTGCCAGCAGCTTAGTACTCATCCGGGACAGATTTCGGTCACCCCTCCACTTT